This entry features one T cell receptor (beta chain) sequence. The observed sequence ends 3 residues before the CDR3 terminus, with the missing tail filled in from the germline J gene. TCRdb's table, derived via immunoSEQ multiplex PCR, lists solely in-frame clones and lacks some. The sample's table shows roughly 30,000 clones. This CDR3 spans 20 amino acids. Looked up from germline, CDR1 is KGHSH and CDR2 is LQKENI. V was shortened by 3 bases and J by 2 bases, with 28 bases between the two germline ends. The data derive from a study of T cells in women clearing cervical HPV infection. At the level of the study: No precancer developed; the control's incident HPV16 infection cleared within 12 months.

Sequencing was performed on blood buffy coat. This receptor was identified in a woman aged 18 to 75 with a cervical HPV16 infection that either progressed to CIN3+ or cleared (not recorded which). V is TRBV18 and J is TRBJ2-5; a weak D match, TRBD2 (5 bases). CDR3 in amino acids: CASSPQTAYRSTGLQETQYF. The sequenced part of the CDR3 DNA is TGTGCCAGCTCACCCCAAACCGCGTATAGGTCCACGGGGTTACAAGAGACC.